This T cell receptor beta chain was obtained from a study of blood T cell repertoires in COVID-19. Assay used: immunoSEQ multiplex PCR; TCRdb lists only in-frame clones, some missing. Found here are 270,000 or so clones, roughly 90% of them singletons; the top ten hold around 3%. V was clipped by 0 bases and J by 0 bases; unmatched bases: 2. The CDR3 covers 16 residues. Germline assignment: CDR1 LNHDA and CDR2 SQIVND (reference sequence). Material for sequencing was peripheral blood. The sequence derives from a woman in her thirties with active or convalescent COVID-19. The rearrangement uses TRBV19 and TRBJ1-1, with TRBD1 matching over 9 bases. This CDR3 is CASSIDGTGLNTEAFF. CDR3 DNA sequence: TGTGCCAGTAGTATAGACGGGACAGGGTTGAACACTGAAGCTTTCTTT.